This record concerns one T cell receptor beta chain sequence. Its target is unknown. Trimming cost V 5 bases and J 4 bases; bases outside gene matches: 7. The germline V gene has CDR1 SGHTA and CDR2 FQGTGA. This CDR3 has 16 residues. Repertoires were generated with immunoSEQ multiplex PCR, while TCRdb's copy carries only in-frame clones and drops some. This table has roughly 64,000 clones, around 96% appearing once. The data derive from a study of siplizumab effects on memory and regulatory T cells. General study results and limits: Only a minor fraction of alloreactive clones mapped to unstimulated subsets.

The receptor comes from a human donor in good health. The chain joins TRBV7-3 to TRBJ2-2, with TRBD2 matching 10 bases. The sequencing input was naive CD8+ T cells sorted from blood. The CDR3 loop reads CASSQLAGLLTGELFF. The CDR3 DNA is TGTGCCAGCAGCCAACTAGCGGGGTTACTCACCGGGGAGCTGTTTTTT.